The 32 T cell receptor beta chains below were found in one sample sequenced in a study of blood T cell repertoires in COVID-19. Assay: immunoSEQ multiplex PCR; the TCRdb copy retains only in-frame clones and omits some. The data contain 77,000 or so clones, about 74% of them seen just once; the ten biggest clones take up around 2.6%. The sample taken for sequencing was peripheral blood. All receptors come from a human donor with acute or convalescent COVID-19. The donor label of this sample is uncertain.

This clone was seen a few times. The rearrangement joins TRBV3-1 (or the pseudogene TRBV3-2) to TRBJ2-5, with 8 bases that match TRBD2. With V trimmed by 4 bases and J by 5 bases, 9 bases remained unmatched. This CDR3 comprises 15 residues. Germline V gene lookup returns CDR1 LGHDT and CDR2 YNNKEL (reference sequence). CDR3 loop: CASSLPSGREETQYF. Here the CDR3 DNA reads TGTGCCAGCAGCCTCCCCAGCGGGAGAGAGGAGACCCAGTACTTC.

V usage is TRBV5-1 and J usage is TRBJ2-7; unclear D gene. CDR1 and CDR2 (germline): SGHRS, YFSETQ. Trimming took off 4 bases at V and 7 bases at J, with 15 bases between the two ends. The CDR3 sequence is 13 residues long. The CDR3 nucleotides read TGCGCCAGCAGCCCTCAGGTCCTTGGGGAGCAGTACTTC. This codes for CASSPQVLGEQYF.

The gene calls are TRBV5-1 and TRBJ1-5; unclear D gene. The germline V gene has CDR1 SGHRS and CDR2 YFSETQ. The CDR3 has 15 residues. V gave up 1 base and J gave up 3 bases, with 11 bases separating them. Written as DNA, the CDR3 is TGCGCCAGCAGCTTGTCCCCAGCGTACAATCAGCCCCAGCATTTT. This gives the protein CASSLSPAYNQPQHF. The entire variable domain, with the rest obtained from reference TRBV5-1 and TRBJ1-5, is as follows: KAGVTQTPRYLIKTRGQQVTLSCSPISGHRSVSWYQQTPGQGLQFLFEYFSETQRNKGNFPGRFSGRQFSNSRSEMNVSTLELGDSALYLCASSLSPAYNQPQHFGDGTRLSIL.

This clone came up once. The chain is built from TRBV18 and TRBJ2-3, with 7 nucleotides matching TRBD2. J lost 6 bases, V lost 2 bases, and 14 bases had no gene match. This CDR3 comprises 17 residues. CDR1 and CDR2 (germline): KGHSH, LQKENI. The DNA for the CDR3 is TGTGCCAGCTCACCAAAGTCTCGCAGCGGGACGGGTGATACGCAGTATTTT. Protein sequence: CASSPKSRSGTGDTQYF.

The chain links TRBV5-4 to TRBJ2-7; D is undetermined. From germline, CDR1 is SGHNT and CDR2 YYREEE (reference sequence). V was pared by 4 bases and J by 3 bases, with 5 bases between. The CDR3 loop spans 11 amino acids. The CDR3 is CASSAGYEQYF. The CDR3 DNA sequence: TGTGCCAGCAGCGCCGGCTACGAGCAGTACTTC.

The chain joins TRBV11-2 to TRBJ2-3; possible D gene TRBD2, 6 bases. The germline gives CDR1 SGHAT, CDR2 FQNNGV. The V gene lost 4 bases and the J gene lost 0 bases, with 20 bases spanning the gap. The CDR3 has 18 amino acids. CDR3 protein: CASSSFAVRRGSTDTQYF. DNA for the CDR3: TGTGCCAGCAGCTCCTTCGCGGTTAGGCGGGGTAGCACAGATACGCAGTATTTT.

V usage is TRBV5-1 and J usage is TRBJ1-4, with 9 bases aligning to TRBD1. There are 14 residues in the CDR3. V shed 3 bases and J 8 bases; nucleotides not matched to a gene: 5. Germline loops: CDR1 SGHRS, CDR2 YFSETQ. Written as DNA, the CDR3 is TGCGCCAGCAGCTCCGGGACAGGGTTCGAAAAACTGTTTTTT. Protein product: CASSSGTGFEKLFF.

CDR3 sequence reads: CASSRRGTSGSHEQFF. CDR3 bases: TGTGCCAGCAGCCGCCGAGGGACTAGCGGGAGCCATGAGCAGTTCTTC. The J gene is TRBJ2-1, the V gene TRBV7-2; 14 bases fit TRBD2. Germline V gene data show CDR1 as SGHTA and CDR2 as FQGNSA. Unmatched junction bases numbered 8, after V lost 5 bases and J lost 8 bases. This CDR3 contains 16 residues.

V and J are TRBV7-2 and TRBJ1-2, with 8 bases matching TRBD1. There are 13 residues in the CDR3. With 5 bases clipped from V and 8 bases from J, the junction kept 7 bases outside the gene matches. Germline lookup yields CDR1 SGHTA and CDR2 FQGNSA. CDR3 protein: CASSNGQGYGYTF. For the CDR3, the DNA is TGTGCCAGCAGCAACGGACAGGGATACGGCTACACCTTC.

The chain employs TRBV7-9 and TRBJ2-3; 10 positions match TRBD2. V was clipped by 1 base and J by 5 bases; unmatched bases: 6. Per germline, CDR1 SEHNR and CDR2 FQNEAQ (reference sequence). There are 16 residues in the CDR3. In DNA, the CDR3 is TGTGCCAGCAGCTTAGGTCCCTTAGCGGGAGGAGATACGCAGTATTTT. Its protein product is CASSLGPLAGGDTQYF.

The chain uses TRBV30 and TRBJ1-1, with TRBD1 matching 7 bases. The germline CDR1 and CDR2 sequences are GTSNPN and SVGIG (reference sequence). The V gene end was trimmed by 5 bases and the J gene end by 3 bases; junction bases not matched to a gene: 6. CDR3 length: 13 residues. The CDR3 sequence: CAWETGPDTEAFF. The CDR3 DNA reads TGTGCCTGGGAGACAGGGCCCGACACTGAAGCTTTCTTT.

The chain joins TRBV19 to TRBJ1-5; 8 positions agree with TRBD1. The CDR3 is 15 amino acids. Looked up from germline, CDR1 is LNHDA and CDR2 is SQIVND (reference sequence). The junction had 10 bases not matched to a gene; V was cut back by 6 bases and J by 6 bases. The CDR3 here is CASRDRTGRSQPQHF. In nucleotides, the CDR3 is TGTGCCAGTAGGGACAGGACAGGGAGAAGTCAGCCCCAGCATTTT. The variable domain in full, with the rest retrieved from reference TRBV19 and TRBJ1-5, is DGGITQSPKYLFRKEGQNVTLSCEQNLNHDAMYWYRQDPGQGLRLIYYSQIVNDFQKGDIAEGYSVSREKKESFPLTVTSAQKNPTAFYLCASRDRTGRSQPQHFGDGTRLSIL.

This clone has only a few counts. This specimen includes other DNA sequences encoding the same CDR3. The CDR3, as DNA: TGTGCCATCAGTGAGCGGGGTCTCGAGCAGTACTTC. This translates into CAISERGLEQYF. The chain recombines TRBV10-3 with TRBJ2-7, with TRBD2 as a possible D gene (5 bases). The V end was cut by 2 bases, the J end by 6 bases, with 8 bases between. There are 12 residues in the CDR3. Per the germline V gene, CDR1 is ENHRY and CDR2 is SYGVKD.

The chain joins TRBV28 to TRBJ2-7; 10 bases fit TRBD1. Per the germline V gene, CDR1 is MDHEN and CDR2 is SYDVKM. The trim removed 4 bases at V and 2 bases at J, leaving 5 bases unmatched. The CDR3 runs to 15 residues. CDR3 amino acids: CASSYRDRGTYEQYV. CDR3 DNA: TGTGCCAGCAGTTACCGGGACAGGGGAACCTACGAGCAGTACGTC.

V and J are TRBV3-1 (or the pseudogene TRBV3-2) and TRBJ1-3; 8 bases are a match to TRBD1. V gave up 4 bases and J gave up 4 bases; unmatched junction bases: 9. The CDR3 sequence is 16 residues long. The V gene's germline CDR1 is LGHDT and CDR2 YNNKEL (reference sequence). The CDR3 coding sequence is TGTGCCAGCAGCCGACAGGGGCGAGGGGTGGGAAACACCATATATTTT. Translation: CASSRQGRGVGNTIYF.

V and J are TRBV18 and TRBJ1-5, with no clear D. V lost 4 bases, J lost 2 bases, and 12 bases lay in between. The CDR3 extends over 15 amino acids. CDR1 is KGHSH and CDR2 is LQKENI in the germline V gene. CDR3 coding DNA: TGTGCCAGCTCACGTCGGGAGGGTGGCAATCAGCCCCAGCATTTT. The encoded protein is CASSRREGGNQPQHF.

This rearrangement joins TRBV5-4 to TRBJ1-1, with TRBD1 as a possible D gene (6 bases). This CDR3 is 15 amino acids long. V lost 4 bases and J lost 0, with 13 bases in between. Germline CDR1 and CDR2: SGHNT and YYREEE (reference sequence). The CDR3 loop is CASSPPQGMNTEAFF. Here the CDR3 DNA reads TGTGCCAGCAGCCCACCACAGGGCATGAACACTGAAGCTTTCTTT.

About this clone: Relative to the germline gene, one junction end is altered; a read error may explain this. The chain carries TRBV10-3 and TRBJ1-3; TRBD1 aligns across 7 bases. The CDR3 runs 14 residues. Germline values: CDR1 ENHRY, CDR2 SYGVKD. CDR3 nucleotide sequence: TGTGCCATCGCAGACAGGGCAGGTGGAGACACCATATATTTT. Translation gives CAIADRAGGDTIYF.

The genes are TRBV24-1 and TRBJ2-2, with 8 bases aligning to TRBD1. V trimming: 1 base; J trimming: 1 base; junction bases outside the gene matches: 1. The CDR3 length is 16 residues. CDR1 KGHDR and CDR2 SFDVKD come from the germline V gene. The CDR3 bases are TGTGCCACCAGTGATTTAGGACAGGGGAACACCGGGGAGCTGTTTTTT. It translates to CATSDLGQGNTGELFF.

As DNA, the CDR3 is TGTGCCAGCAGTGCGCCCGGGACAGGGCGCGAAAAACTGTTTTTT. The encoded protein is CASSAPGTGREKLFF. The chain joins TRBV28 to TRBJ1-4, with 9 positions matching TRBD1. V gave up 5 bases and J gave up 8 bases; unmatched junction bases: 9. Germline lookup yields CDR1 MDHEN and CDR2 SYDVKM. CDR3 length equals 15 residues.

This clone was picked up a small number of times. The chain recombines TRBV6-5 with TRBJ1-2, with 8 bases fitting TRBD1. J gave up 8 bases and V 4 bases, and 6 bases lay outside the gene matches. Germline V gives CDR1 MNHEY, CDR2 SVGAGI. The CDR3 consists of 13 residues. For the CDR3, the DNA is TGTGCCAGCAGTTCCAGGGGGCTTGGCGGCTACACCTTC. Translation: CASSSRGLGGYTF.

The gene calls are TRBV28 and TRBJ1-1; 10 nucleotides align to TRBD1. From germline, CDR1 is MDHEN and CDR2 SYDVKM. The trim removed 6 bases at V and 5 bases at J, leaving 6 bases unmatched. The CDR3 contains 14 residues. This CDR3 is CASSRDRGRTEAFF. CDR3 coding DNA: TGTGCCAGCAGCCGGGACAGGGGAAGAACTGAAGCTTTCTTT.

The rearrangement joins TRBV10-3 to TRBJ2-5, with 7 bases matching TRBD2. Germline V gene sequence: CDR1 ENHRY, CDR2 SYGVKD. The CDR3 totals 15 residues. The J segment lost 1 base and the V segment lost 7 bases, leaving 9 bases of the junction unmatched. The CDR3 region has the DNA TGTGCCATCAAGAGGTCTAGCGGCACCCAAGAGACCCAGTACTTC. Translated: CAIKRSSGTQETQYF.

V gene TRBV19 combines with J gene TRBJ1-5; TRBD1 matches 9 bases. The CDR3 contains 13 residues. The germline V gene encodes CDR1 LNHDA and CDR2 SQIVND (reference sequence). V was clipped by 5 bases and J by 8 bases; unmatched bases: 4. The CDR3 DNA follows: TGTGCCAGTAGTCGACAGGGGGTAGAGCCCCAGCATTTT. This sequence encodes CASSRQGVEPQHF.

The chain recombines TRBV19 with TRBJ1-1; D possibly corresponds to TRBD1 (5 bases). This CDR3 is 14 amino acids long. The germline CDR1 and CDR2 sequences are LNHDA and SQIVND (reference sequence). Trimming cost V 5 bases and J 1 base, with 11 bases left between them. CDR3 bases: TGTGCCAGTAGTCCGGGAGACAGGAACACTGAAGCTTTCTTT. It yields the protein CASSPGDRNTEAFF.

The chain is built from TRBV2 and TRBJ1-4; D not resolved. Per germline, CDR1 SNHLY and CDR2 FYNNEI. There are 11 residues in the CDR3. The V end was cut by 3 bases, the J end by 12 bases, with 8 bases between. CDR3 residues: CASSDLRELFF. In DNA form, the CDR3 reads TGTGCCAGCAGTGACCTTCGGGAACTGTTTTTT.

This chain uses TRBV7-9 with TRBJ2-3, with 10 bases lining up with TRBD2. Germline CDR1 is SEHNR and CDR2 is FQNEAQ (reference sequence). V gave up 1 base and J gave up 5 bases; unmatched junction bases: 6. The CDR3 loop spans 16 amino acids. The CDR3 here is CASSLESGRARDTQYF. The CDR3 coding sequence is TGTGCCAGCAGCTTAGAGAGCGGGAGGGCCAGAGATACGCAGTATTTT.

The J gene is TRBJ1-1, the V gene TRBV7-9, with D perhaps matching TRBD1 (6 bases). The V end was cut by 3 bases, the J end by 4 bases, with 12 bases between. Germline CDR1 and CDR2: SEHNR and FQNEAQ (reference sequence). This CDR3 spans 14 amino acids. CDR3 loop: CASSFPRGGTEAFF. The CDR3 nucleotides read TGTGCCAGCAGCTTCCCCAGGGGCGGCACTGAAGCTTTCTTT.

The chain links TRBV28 to TRBJ1-6, with TRBD1 as a possible D gene (6 bases). CDR3 length: 18 residues. V was cut by 5 bases and J by 10 bases, with 27 bases left in between. Looked up from germline, CDR1 is MDHEN and CDR2 is SYDVKM. CDR3 bases: TGTGCCAGCAGTCCGCCCTTGGGGGGGCGGAGTACGGGGTCACCCCTCCACTTT. Protein product: CASSPPLGGRSTGSPLHF.

The sample holds one count of this clone. V and J are TRBV6-5 and TRBJ2-7; weak D call: TRBD2 (6 bases). V was trimmed by 7 bases and J by 7 bases, leaving 14 bases between them. The V gene's germline CDR1 is MNHEY and CDR2 SVGAGI. The CDR3 spans 12 residues. CDR3: CASTASGGEQYF. In DNA, the CDR3 is TGTGCCAGCACGGCCAGTGGAGGGGAGCAGTACTTC.

This chain uses TRBV6-2 or TRBV6-3 with TRBJ2-6; 16 bases are shared with TRBD2. The CDR3 loop spans 19 amino acids. Unmatched junction bases numbered 15, after V lost 7 bases and J lost 9 bases. Germline loops: CDR1 MNHEY, CDR2 SVGEGT. CDR3 region: CASNPVPGLAGGLVNVLTF. As DNA, the CDR3 is TGTGCCAGCAACCCCGTACCGGGACTAGCGGGAGGGTTGGTCAACGTCCTGACTTTC.

The gene calls are TRBV12-3 or TRBV12-4 and TRBJ2-3; the D gene is possibly TRBD2 (6 bases). Deletions cut 4 bases from V and 6 bases from J, with 8 bases between. The CDR3 runs 12 residues. The CDR3 loop reads CASSSSGDTQYF. CDR3 in DNA: TGTGCCAGCAGTTCGAGCGGGGATACGCAGTATTTT.